A single sample is the source of the 4 T cell receptor beta chains below, sequenced in a study of shared clonotypes between healthy human individuals. TCRdb's table, derived via immunoSEQ multiplex PCR, lists solely in-frame clones and lacks some. Of some 1.5 million clones listed, under 99% are singletons. Sequenced sample: naive CD4+ T cells sorted from blood. Documented subset: CD45RA+ positively selected. The receptors come from a man aged 25 to 45 in good health.

The chain is built from TRBV6-5 and TRBJ2-1, with 7 bases matching TRBD2. The CDR3 sequence is 16 residues long. Germline V gives CDR1 MNHEY, CDR2 SVGAGI. The ends lost 3 bases at V and 2 bases at J; junction bases unmatched: 7. The DNA of the CDR3 is TGTGCCAGCAGTTATGGCCGGCGGGGGACCTACAATGAGCAGTTCTTC. Encoded protein: CASSYGRRGTYNEQFF.

V and J are TRBV27 and TRBJ1-1, with D hard to call. Germline V gives CDR1 MNHEY, CDR2 SMNVEV (reference sequence). V was shortened by 4 bases and J by 4 bases, with 10 bases between the two germline ends. The CDR3 contains 13 residues. CDR3 in DNA: TGTGCCAGCAGTTCCGGGTGGAGCACTGAAGCTTTCTTT. The encoded protein is CASSSGWSTEAFF.

J is TRBJ1-2 and V is TRBV28, with 7 bases aligning to TRBD1. This CDR3 contains 17 residues. With 2 bases clipped from V and 1 base from J, the junction kept 10 bases outside the gene matches. The germline CDR1 and CDR2 sequences are MDHEN and SYDVKM. CDR3 sequence: CASSLPPRTGINYGYTF. CDR3 in DNA: TGTGCCAGCAGTTTACCCCCTCGGACAGGAATTAACTATGGCTACACCTTC.

The rearrangement uses TRBV18 and TRBJ2-3; no firm D call. Germline-derived CDR1 and CDR2 are KGHSH and LQKENI. The CDR3 runs 15 residues. V was cut by 3 bases and J by 2 bases, with 12 bases left in between. CDR3 sequence: CASSPGPTDTDTQYF. CDR3 nucleotide sequence: TGTGCCAGCTCACCTGGCCCTACCGACACAGATACGCAGTATTTT.